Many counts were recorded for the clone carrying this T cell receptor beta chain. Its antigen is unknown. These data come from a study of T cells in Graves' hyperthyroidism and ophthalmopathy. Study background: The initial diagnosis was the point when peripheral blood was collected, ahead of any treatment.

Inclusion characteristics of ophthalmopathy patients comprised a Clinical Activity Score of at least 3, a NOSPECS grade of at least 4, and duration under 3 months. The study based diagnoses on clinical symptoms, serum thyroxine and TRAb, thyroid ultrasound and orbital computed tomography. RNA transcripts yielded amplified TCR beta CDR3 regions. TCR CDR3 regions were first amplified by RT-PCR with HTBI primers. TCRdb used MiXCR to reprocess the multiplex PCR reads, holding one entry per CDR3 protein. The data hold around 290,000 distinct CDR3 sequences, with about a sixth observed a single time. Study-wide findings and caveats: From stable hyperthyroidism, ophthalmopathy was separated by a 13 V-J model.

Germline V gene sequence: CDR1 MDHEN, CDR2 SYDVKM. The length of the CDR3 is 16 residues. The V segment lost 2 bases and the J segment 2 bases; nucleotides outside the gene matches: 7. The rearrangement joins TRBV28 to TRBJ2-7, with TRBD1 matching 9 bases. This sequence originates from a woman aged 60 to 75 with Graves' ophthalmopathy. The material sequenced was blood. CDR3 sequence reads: CASSLSPTGGTYEQYF. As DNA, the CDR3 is TGTGCCAGCAGTTTAAGCCCGACAGGGGGTACCTACGAGCAGTACTTC.